This T cell receptor (beta chain) emerged from a study of cytotoxic CD8 clonotypes in ibrutinib-treated CLL. Trimming shortened V by 4 bases and J by 1 base, and 10 bases separated the two germline ends. The CDR3 is 14 amino acids. From germline, CDR1 is SNHLY and CDR2 FYNNEI. The targeted sequencing depth was 1 in 200,000 to 1 in 1 million T cells. TCRdb keeps only in-frame clones here, not all; method: immunoSEQ multiplex PCR. The data show about 160,000 clones, about 84% seen once. Specimen: PBMCs, collected after 24 months of ibrutinib treatment. The sequence was collected from a human donor with chronic lymphocytic leukemia. The V call is TRBV2, the J call TRBJ1-1; the D is unclear. The CDR3 DNA is TGTGCCAGCAGTGTCGAGGTGAGGAACACTGAAGCTTTCTTT. As protein: CASSVEVRNTEAFF.